The clone carrying this T cell receptor beta chain was observed a few times. V was cut by 3 bases and J by 8 bases, with 8 bases left in between. This CDR3 has 12 amino acids. This specimen belongs to a study of blood T cell repertoires in COVID-19. Study overall: PBMCs, B-cell-depleted T cells, or T cells were the source of the cDNA or gDNA that made up the material.

The assay was immunoSEQ multiplex PCR, and TCRdb's table has in-frame clones only and misses some. The sample includes a few hundred thousand clones, 70% to 85% of them seen just once. This clonotype was sampled from a human donor with acute or convalescent COVID-19. The donor label of this sample is uncertain. V usage is TRBV12-3 or TRBV12-4 and J usage is TRBJ2-1; D call uncertain. The material sequenced was peripheral blood. Written as DNA, the CDR3 is TGTGCCAGCAGTTTCAATCATCATGAGCAGTTCTTC. Protein: CASSFNHHEQFF.